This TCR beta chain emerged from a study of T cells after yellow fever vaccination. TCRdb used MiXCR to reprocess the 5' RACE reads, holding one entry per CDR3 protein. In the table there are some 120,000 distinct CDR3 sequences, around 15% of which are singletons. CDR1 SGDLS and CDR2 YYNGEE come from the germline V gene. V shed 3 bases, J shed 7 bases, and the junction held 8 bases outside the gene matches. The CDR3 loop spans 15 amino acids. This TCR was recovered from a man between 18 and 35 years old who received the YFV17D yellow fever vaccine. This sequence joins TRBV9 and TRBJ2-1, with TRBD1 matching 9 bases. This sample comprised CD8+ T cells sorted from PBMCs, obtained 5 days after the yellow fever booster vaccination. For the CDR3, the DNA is TGTGCCAGCAGCGCCACAGGGGGCGCGTGGAATGAGCAGTTCTTC. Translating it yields CASSATGGAWNEQFF.